This TCR beta chain was sequenced for a study of OX40 agonist ivuxolimab in advanced cancers. Study-level points and caveats: In the 0.1-3.0 mg/kg groups, partial responders showed among the lowest expansion.

As for this clone: No antigen is known for it.

Samples were taken at baseline and on day 1 of cycles 4 and 7. Germline assignment: CDR1 SGHRS and CDR2 YFSETQ. This CDR3 has 15 residues. J gave up 7 bases and V 0 bases, and 9 bases lay outside the gene matches. This table comes from immunoSEQ multiplex PCR, and its TCRdb copy is limited to in-frame clones, with some not included. Altogether 90,000 to 150,000 clones are present, approximately 90% being singletons, with the ten largest covering around 0.53%. Here the sequenced sample was CD4+ or CD8+ T cells sorted from blood, taken in a trial of the OX40 agonist ivuxolimab. This clonotype was obtained from an adult with an advanced solid tumor such as melanoma, head and neck, liver or kidney cancer. The chain combines TRBV5-1 with TRBJ1-2, with TRBD1 matching over 7 bases. In nucleotides, the CDR3 is TGCGCCAGCAGCTTGGTCGAGGGGGCGGTTGGTGGCTACACCTTC. Protein sequence: CASSLVEGAVGGYTF.